This TCR beta chain is from a study of CD8 T cells in ankylosing spondylitis (TCRdb year 2017). Describing the broader study: To find TCR variants linked to disease, the study profiled T cell receptor beta repertoires in ankylosing spondylitis patients and healthy donors. The full study cohort was made up of about two dozen ankylosing spondylitis patients and roughly 98 healthy donors. Samples of peripheral blood were taken, and for ankylosing spondylitis patients, synovial fluid was collected as well. Paper-wide results and their limitations: The disease-linked clones showed a CD8+ phenotype and occurred at relatively low frequencies in peripheral blood. The disease-linked clones were reported as significantly enriched in matched synovial fluid samples from ankylosing spondylitis patients. Some motif variants had previously been reported in the synovial fluid and blood of reactive arthritis patients, which suggests shared mechanisms of disease initiation. A TCR beta motif of seven or eight highly homologous amino acid variants appeared characteristic of blood from ankylosing spondylitis patients.

V is trimmed back by 1 base and J by 4 bases, and the junction contains 15 bases that no gene match accounts for. Based on the germline V gene (reference sequence), the CDR1 and CDR2 sequences are LGHDT and YNNKEL. Spanning cysteine to phenylalanine, the CDR3 consists of 21 amino acids. The retained sequence is limited to the CDR3, 63 bases, with the frame set at the first base. Instrument on record: Illumina HiSeq 2500. TCR beta libraries were prepared by quantitative 5'-RACE with molecular barcodes. The authors processed their data as follows. Disease-linked TCR variants were identified with a new computational method built on a probabilistic model of VDJ rearrangement. Using fastp trimming at Q25 and MiXCR clonotype assembly, TCRdb reanalyzed the public sequencing data and kept in-frame beta chains. Under each unique CDR3 protein, matching rows form one entry showing the most common genes and DNA. None of the V and J calls come from the authors' own analysis; TCRdb made them. The sample yields approximately 260,000 distinct CDR3 sequences; roughly 8.6% were counted once. The ten largest clones capture around 7% of the sample.

The sample holds many counts of this clonotype. Its antigen is not yet known. No base qualities exist here, and no much larger clone lies one base off it. This TCR was sampled from a male donor with ankylosing spondylitis or in good health (not recorded which). The sequenced sample was blood, either unsorted or a sorted T cell fraction (not recorded which). The chain couples TRBV3-1 to TRBJ2-2; TRBD2 fits 13 bases in the junction. The DNA is as follows: TGTGCCAGCAGCCAAGTACTAGCGGGGGGGAAGAAACCCCGAGGCACCGGGGAGCTGTTTTTT. Its protein reads: CASSQVLAGGKKPRGTGELFF.